This passage covers 10 T cell receptor beta chains from one sample sequenced in a study of blood T cells in healthy people across ages (dated by TCRdb to 2013 to 2016). The library was built by means of 5' RACE. Sequencing instrument: Illumina HiSeq 2500. The second PCR ran for roughly 6 to 11 cycles and used a J-beta primer mix along with a sample-barcoded 5' primer. In TCRdb, the public reads were trimmed at Q25 with fastp and aligned with MiXCR, with productive beta chains retained. A single entry per CDR3 protein holds the most common genes and DNA from its merged rows. Within this sample are under 2 million distinct CDR3 sequences, with about 35% of them counted one time only. The biggest ten clones account for 11% of the sample. The sample was blood. These receptors all come from a woman between 25 and 40 years old in good health.

This sequence joins TRBV9 and TRBJ2-1; 7 bases match TRBD1. Germline loops: CDR1 SGDLS, CDR2 YYNGEE. CDR3 length: 14 residues. The V gene end was trimmed by 6 bases and the J gene end by 7 bases; junction bases not matched to a gene: 10. CDR3 nucleotides: TGTGCCAGCACCCAGGGGGATTCTGGAAATGAGCAGTTCTTC. Translated, it gives CASTQGDSGNEQFF.

J is TRBJ2-7 and V is TRBV10-1; 10 positions match TRBD2. With V trimmed by 5 bases and J by 4 bases, 5 bases remained unmatched. This CDR3 has 14 amino acids. Germline CDR1 reads WNHNN; CDR2 reads SYGVQD (reference sequence). The CDR3 sequence: CASSPSGSDYEQYF. In nucleotides, the CDR3 is TGCGCCAGCAGTCCTAGCGGGAGTGATTACGAGCAGTACTTC.

The rearrangement joins TRBV11-2 to TRBJ2-3; 12 bases are shared with TRBD1. The CDR3 consists of 20 residues. Per germline, CDR1 SGHAT and CDR2 FQNNGV. J was trimmed by 2 bases and V by 1 base; bases with no gene match: 13. The DNA for the CDR3 is TGTGCCAGCAGCTTAGTGGCGGGACAGGGGGCGATAAGGAACACAGATACGCAGTATTTT. Residues: CASSLVAGQGAIRNTDTQYF.

This clonotype was picked up a small number of times. One base away lies a much larger clone, so this may be a sequencing read error. The V gene is TRBV7-3, the J gene TRBJ2-3, with 13 bases fitting TRBD2. The CDR3 length is 15 residues. CDR1 and CDR2 from the germline V gene are SGHTA and FQGTGA. V lost 5 bases and J lost 10; bases outside the gene matches: 9. The CDR3 DNA reads TGTGCCAGCAGCCCGGGACTAGCGGGATTGGATGCGCAGTATTTT. Translated: CASSPGLAGLDAQYF.

In this sample, this clonotype turned up a few times. In nucleotides, the CDR3 is TGTGCCAGCAGTTACTCGGGACTACACACAGATACGCAGTATTTT. It is translated as CASSYSGLHTDTQYF. The chain carries TRBV6-5 and TRBJ2-3, with 7 bases matching TRBD2. The V gene end was trimmed by 0 bases and the J gene end by 2 bases; junction bases not matched to a gene: 2. From germline, CDR1 is MNHEY and CDR2 SVGAGI. This CDR3 region has 15 residues.

V gene TRBV6-1 combines with J gene TRBJ1-5, with no clear D. The V gene lost 8 bases and the J gene lost 4 bases, with 15 bases spanning the gap. Germline V CDR1 and CDR2: MNHNS, SASEGT. The CDR3 spans 14 residues. The CDR3 region is CASFQGLQNQPQHF. The CDR3 region has the DNA TGTGCCAGCTTCCAAGGACTACAAAATCAGCCCCAGCATTTT.

The chain recombines TRBV21-1 with TRBJ2-1; the table's D call of TRBD2 was not tested on the DNA. TRBV21-1 is marked as a pseudogene. The CDR3 covers 16 residues. The CDR3 is CASSKRSGGPNNEQFF. The CDR3 region has the DNA TGTGCCAGCAGCAAACGGTCGGGAGGGCCAAACAATGAGCAGTTCTTC.

The chain uses TRBV5-1 and TRBJ1-1, with TRBD1 identical over 7 bases. The CDR3 consists of 14 residues. V was clipped by 4 bases and J by 1 base; unmatched bases: 4. Per germline, CDR1 SGHRS and CDR2 YFSETQ. The CDR3 loop is CASSRGQQNTEAFF. DNA for the CDR3: TGCGCCAGCAGCCGGGGACAGCAGAACACTGAAGCTTTCTTT. The entire variable domain, with the rest obtained from reference TRBV5-1 and TRBJ1-1, is as follows: KAGVTQTPRYLIKTRGQQVTLSCSPISGHRSVSWYQQTPGQGLQFLFEYFSETQRNKGNFPGRFSGRQFSNSRSEMNVSTLELGDSALYLCASSRGQQNTEAFFGQGTRLTVV.

The V call is TRBV27, the J call TRBJ1-4; D unclear. Germline values: CDR1 MNHEY, CDR2 SMNVEV (reference sequence). This CDR3 has 15 amino acids. V was shortened by 1 base and J by 4 bases, with 10 bases between the two germline ends. The CDR3 loop is CASSLLYGDNEKLFF. The CDR3 DNA is TGTGCCAGCAGTTTATTGTACGGGGATAATGAAAAACTGTTTTTT.

This clonotype was seen a few times. The chain carries TRBV7-3 and TRBJ2-1; the D gene could be TRBD1 or TRBD2 (5 bases each). In germline, CDR1 is SGHTA, CDR2 FQGTGA. V was pared by 1 base and J by 9 bases, with 16 bases between. The length of the CDR3 is 15 residues. CDR3 sequence (DNA): TGTGCCAGCAGCTTAATGGTTGGGTCGAGGGGTGAGCAGTTCTTC. Its translation is CASSLMVGSRGEQFF.